This TCR beta chain was captured by sequencing in a study of blood T cell repertoires in COVID-19. Study details: Samples of COVID-19 (acute and convalescent) were obtained from the United States, Italy and Spain. In each case, the material was cDNA or gDNA derived from T cells, B-cell-depleted T cells, or PBMCs.

Original analysis: By means of reference gene primer amplification, nucleated cell counts were estimated. Method: immunoSEQ multiplex PCR; TCRdb's copy keeps in-frame clones and lacks some. That table is the source of V, J and clone size, and D and trimming were worked out from the DNA. The table shows about 26,000 clones, with about 76% occurring only once. Germline V gene lookup returns CDR1 SGHAT and CDR2 FQNNGV. Trimming took off 4 bases at V and 0 bases at J, with 7 bases between the two ends. CDR3 length: 13 residues. This chain uses TRBV11-2 with TRBJ2-7; D possibly corresponds to TRBD2 (6 bases). Sequenced sample: peripheral blood. The TCR comes from a man older than 75 with active or convalescent COVID-19. The CDR3 bases are TGTGCCAGCAGCTGGGGAGGCTCCTACGAGCAGTACTTC. Protein: CASSWGGSYEQYF.